The 9 T cell receptor beta chains reported below all come from one sample, sequenced in a study of T cells in Graves' hyperthyroidism and ophthalmopathy. It was RNA transcripts that yielded the amplified TCR beta CDR3 regions. Primed by the HTBI set, a first-round RT-PCR was run on the TCR CDR3. TCRdb independently ran MiXCR on the multiplex PCR reads; one entry per CDR3 protein. The sample lists some 510,000 distinct CDR3 sequences; around 46% were seen once. Sequencing was performed on peripheral blood or thyroid tissue (not recorded which). The receptors derive from a woman under 30 with Graves' hyperthyroidism.

This sequence joins TRBV7-9 and TRBJ2-2; D possibly corresponds to TRBD2 (5 bases). The CDR3 is made up of 15 amino acids. Trimming removed 5 bases at V and 0 bases at J, with 10 bases between. The germline gives CDR1 SEHNR, CDR2 FQNEAQ (reference sequence). The CDR3 is CASSLGSSNTGELFF. The DNA of the CDR3 is TGTGCCAGCAGCCTAGGGAGCTCGAACACCGGGGAGCTGTTTTTT. The variable domain in full, completed from reference TRBV7-9 and TRBJ2-2, reads DTGVSQNPRHKITKRGQNVTFRCDPISEHNRLYWYRQTLGQGPEFLTYFQNEAQLEKSRLLSDRFSAERPKGSFSTLEIQRTEQGDSAMYLCASSLGSSNTGELFFGEGSRLTVL.

This clonotype was seen a few times. This chain uses TRBV5-1 with TRBJ2-7, with D possibly matching TRBD2 (6 bases). In germline, CDR1 is SGHRS, CDR2 YFSETQ. This CDR3 contains 13 residues. The V end was cut by 4 bases, the J end by 3 bases, with 11 bases between. CDR3: CASSESSDYEQYF. The CDR3 nucleotides are TGCGCCAGCAGCGAATCTAGCGACTACGAGCAGTACTTC.

The rearrangement joins TRBV29-1 to TRBJ1-2; 7 bases fit TRBD1. The CDR3 sequence is 14 residues long. The J segment lost 8 bases and the V segment lost 7 bases, leaving 16 bases of the junction unmatched. Germline V gene lookup returns CDR1 SQVTM and CDR2 ANQGSEA. The CDR3 nucleotides read TGCAGCGCTAGAGAGTCGATTGAGGGGGCGGGCTACACCTTC. Encoded protein: CSARESIEGAGYTF.

This chain uses TRBV2 with TRBJ1-4; 12 bases align to TRBD1. The CDR3 has 17 amino acids. Germline CDR1 and CDR2: SNHLY and FYNNEI. V dropped 6 bases and J dropped 7; count of bases not matched to a gene: 12. The CDR3 spells CASRRPGTGGIGEKLFF. Here the CDR3 DNA reads TGTGCCAGCAGGCGTCCCGGGACAGGGGGCATCGGTGAAAAACTGTTTTTT. The full variable domain, its missing parts supplied by reference TRBV2 and TRBJ1-4, is EPEVTQTPSHQVTQMGQEVILRCVPISNHLYFYWYRQILGQKVEFLVSFYNNEISEKSEIFDDQFSVERPDGSNFTLKIRSTKLEDSAMYFCASRRPGTGGIGEKLFFGSGTQLSVL.

This clonotype has more than one count but fewer than ten. V usage is TRBV7-8 and J usage is TRBJ2-7; tentative D call: TRBD1 (5 bases). CDR3 length: 15 residues. Looked up from germline, CDR1 is SGHVS and CDR2 is FQNEAQ. Trimming took off 5 bases at V and 0 bases at J, with 14 bases between the two ends. CDR3 sequence: CASSPRIGVSYEQYF. The DNA for the CDR3 is TGTGCCAGCAGCCCCCGGATAGGGGTCTCCTACGAGCAGTACTTC.

The gene calls are TRBV25-1 and TRBJ1-6; D possibly corresponds to TRBD1 (5 bases). Trimming left V 9 bases short and J 8 bases short, with 14 bases between. CDR1 is MGHDK and CDR2 is SYGVNS in the germline V gene. The CDR3 is 13 residues long. As DNA, the CDR3 is TGTGCCAGTCGGGCAGGGAGCGATTCACCCCTCCACTTT. It translates to CASRAGSDSPLHF.

This clonotype was recorded only once. This sequence joins TRBV10-3 and TRBJ1-1; 10 bases agree with TRBD1. In germline, CDR1 is ENHRY, CDR2 SYGVKD. The length of the CDR3 is 15 residues. V lost 4 bases and J lost 4; bases outside the gene matches: 6. This CDR3 is CAISAGTGAFTEAFF. CDR3 sequence (DNA): TGTGCCATCAGTGCCGGGACAGGGGCCTTCACTGAAGCTTTCTTT.

This clonotype has a handful of counts. The V gene is TRBV7-9, the J gene TRBJ2-7; TRBD2 matches 7 bases. V was clipped by 4 bases and J by 9 bases; unmatched bases: 15. Germline lookup yields CDR1 SEHNR and CDR2 FQNEAQ (reference sequence). The CDR3 has 15 residues. The CDR3 region has the DNA TGTGCCAGCAGCTCGAGACTAGCTGTGAGTCAAGGGCAGTACTTC. Encoded protein: CASSSRLAVSQGQYF.

V gene TRBV9 combines with J gene TRBJ1-3; 10 bases map to TRBD1. The CDR3 extends over 15 amino acids. Per germline, CDR1 SGDLS and CDR2 YYNGEE. Losses at the gene ends were 3 bases for V and 4 bases for J; bases not matched to a gene: 4. CDR3 amino acids: CASSARDRGGNTIYF. Written as DNA, the CDR3 is TGTGCCAGCAGCGCCCGGGACAGGGGCGGAAACACCATATATTTT.